This TCR beta chain was identified during a study of blood T cell repertoires in COVID-19. From germline, CDR1 is KGHSH and CDR2 LQKENI. The CDR3 is made up of 16 amino acids. The ends lost 5 bases at V and 5 bases at J; junction bases unmatched: 11. The protocol was immunoSEQ multiplex PCR, while the TCRdb copy is restricted to in-frame clones and leaves out a portion. The repertoire holds fewer than 100,000 clones, with around 83% as singletons. The receptor's source is a woman aged 45 to 65 with acute or convalescent COVID-19. The specimen was peripheral blood. This chain joins TRBV18 and TRBJ2-5; TRBD1 agrees at 10 bases. This CDR3 reads CASSNPGQGNVETQYF. In DNA form, the CDR3 reads TGTGCCAGCTCAAACCCGGGACAGGGGAATGTGGAGACCCAGTACTTC.